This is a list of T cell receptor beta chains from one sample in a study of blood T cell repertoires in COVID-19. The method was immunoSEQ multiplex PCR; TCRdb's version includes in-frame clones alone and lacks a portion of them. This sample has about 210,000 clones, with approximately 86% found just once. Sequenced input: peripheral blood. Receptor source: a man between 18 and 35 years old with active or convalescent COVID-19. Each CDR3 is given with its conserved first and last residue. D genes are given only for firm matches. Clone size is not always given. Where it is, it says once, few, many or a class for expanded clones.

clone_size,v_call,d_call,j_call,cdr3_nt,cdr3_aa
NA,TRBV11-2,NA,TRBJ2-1,TGTGCCAGCAGCTCCACCGGGGACTTCTCCTACAATGAGCAGTTCTTC,CASSSTGDFSYNEQFF
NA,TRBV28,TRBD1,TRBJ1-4,TGTGCCAGCAGTTTCGTTACGGGACAGAGTGAAAAACTGTTTTTT,CASSFVTGQSEKLFF
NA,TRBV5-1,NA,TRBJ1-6,TGCGCCAGCAGCGTCGCAGGGGAATCACCCCTCCACTTT,CASSVAGESPLHF
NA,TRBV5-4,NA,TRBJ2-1,TGTGCCAGCAGCCGCGGTGGAGGGCCTAGGGATGAGCAGTTCTTC,CASSRGGGPRDEQFF
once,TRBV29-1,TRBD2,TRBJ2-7,TGCAGCGTTCGGGGAGGGCTAGCGTCGAGCTCCTACGAGCAGTACTTC,CSVRGGLASSSYEQYF
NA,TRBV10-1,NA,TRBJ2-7,TGCGCCAGCAGTGAGGGGGCCCAATACGAGCAGTACTTC,CASSEGAQYEQYF
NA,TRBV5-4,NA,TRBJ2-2,TGTGCCAGCAGCTATTCAGGGAACACCGGGGAGCTGTTTTTT,CASSYSGNTGELFF
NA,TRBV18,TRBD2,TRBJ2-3,TGTGCCAGCTCTCGTAGCGGGACGCACACAGATACGCAGTATTTT,CASSRSGTHTDTQYF
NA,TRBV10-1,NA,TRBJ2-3,TGCGCCAGCAGTGAGTCCGCCAGGGTCCCAGATACGCAGTATTTT,CASSESARVPDTQYF
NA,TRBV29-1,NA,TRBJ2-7,TGCAGCACCTCCGAGGAGGTTGGCGAGCAGTACTTC,CSTSEEVGEQYF
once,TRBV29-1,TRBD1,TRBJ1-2,TGCAGCGTTTTCCGTTCGGGACAGGGGGCAAGGGGCTACACCTTC,CSVFRSGQGARGYTF
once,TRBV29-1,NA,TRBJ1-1,TGCAGCGTGGCGACCAGGTTGAACACTGAAGCTTTCTTT,CSVATRLNTEAFF
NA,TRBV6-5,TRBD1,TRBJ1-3,TGTGCCAGCAGTCAGACAGGGGTTTCTGGAAACACCATATATTTT,CASSQTGVSGNTIYF
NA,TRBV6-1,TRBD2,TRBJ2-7,TGTGCCAGCAGTGAAGTCCTAGCGGGGACCTACGAGCAGTACTTC,CASSEVLAGTYEQYF
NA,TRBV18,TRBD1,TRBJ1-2,TGTGCCAGCACCCCCCGGACAGGGAACTATGGCTACACCTTC,CASTPRTGNYGYTF
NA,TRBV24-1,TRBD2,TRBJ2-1,TGTGCCACCAGTTCATACGGGAGGGACAATGAGCAGTTCTTC,CATSSYGRDNEQFF
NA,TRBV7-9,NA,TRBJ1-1,TGTGCCAGCAGCTTAGTTACCGGAGGCATGGATGAAGCTTTCTTT,CASSLVTGGMDEAFF
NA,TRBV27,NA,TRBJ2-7,TGTGCCAGCACCCTGGGGCCCCCCTACGAGCAGTACTTC,CASTLGPPYEQYF
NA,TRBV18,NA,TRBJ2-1,TGTGCCAGCTCACCGACTGACTACAATGAGCAGTTCTTC,CASSPTDYNEQFF
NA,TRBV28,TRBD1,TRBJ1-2,TGTGCCAGCAGACGGACAGGGGGCGAAGTTGGTGGCTACACCTTC,CASRRTGGEVGGYTF
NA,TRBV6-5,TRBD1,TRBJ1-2,TGTGCCAGCAGTTACCTAAACAGGGGCGGCTACACCTTC,CASSYLNRGGYTF
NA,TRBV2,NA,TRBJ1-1,TGTGCCAGCAGTGAAGGGGTTTTTGGGCAGGTTGGCACTGAAGCTTTCTTT,CASSEGVFGQVGTEAFF
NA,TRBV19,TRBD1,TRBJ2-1,TGTGCCAGTAGTATCGACAGGGGTCGTTCCTACAATGAGCAGTTCTTC,CASSIDRGRSYNEQFF
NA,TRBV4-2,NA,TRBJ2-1,TGTGCCAGCAGCCAAGAGGGGGGGCGCTCCTACAATGAGCAGTTCTTC,CASSQEGGRSYNEQFF
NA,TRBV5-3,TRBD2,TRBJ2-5,TGTGCCAGAAGCAAAACCCGGGACTACCTACAAGAGACCCAGTACTTC,CARSKTRDYLQETQYF
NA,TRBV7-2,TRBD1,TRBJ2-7,TGTGCCAGCAGCTCACAGGGGGCCGTCAACGAGCAGTACTTC,CASSSQGAVNEQYF
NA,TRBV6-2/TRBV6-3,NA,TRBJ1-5,TGTGCCAGCAGTTACGCGGGAAATCAGCCCCAGCATTTT,CASSYAGNQPQHF
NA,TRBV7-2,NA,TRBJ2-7,TGTGCCAGCAGCCCGGGTCAGAGCTCCTACGAGCAGTACTTC,CASSPGQSSYEQYF
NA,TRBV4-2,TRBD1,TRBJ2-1,TGTGCCAGCAGTCGAGGAGAACAGGGGAATGAGCAGTTCTTC,CASSRGEQGNEQFF
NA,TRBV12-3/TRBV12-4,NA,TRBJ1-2,TGTGCCAGCACCCAGGGGCGCCACTATGGCTACACCTTC,CASTQGRHYGYTF
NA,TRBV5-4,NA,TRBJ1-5,TGTGCCAGCAGCTTAGGGGATCAGCCCCAGCATTTT,CASSLGDQPQHF
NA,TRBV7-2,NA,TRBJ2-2,TGTGCCAGCAGCATCCCTAGGTCCGGGGAGCTGTTTTTT,CASSIPRSGELFF
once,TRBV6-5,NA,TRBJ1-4,TGTGCCAGCAGTTCACAGGGCATGGGTGAAAAACTGTTTTTT,CASSSQGMGEKLFF
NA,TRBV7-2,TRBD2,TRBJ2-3,TGTGCCAGCAGCCAAGTAGCGGGAGCGGATACGCAGTATTTT,CASSQVAGADTQYF
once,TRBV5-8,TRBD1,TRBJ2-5,TGTGCCAGCAGGGGGACAGGGAAAGAGACCCAGTACTTC,CASRGTGKETQYF
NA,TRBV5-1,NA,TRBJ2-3,TGCGCCAGCAGCTTGAAGGGAGGAGGGCATACGCAGTATTTT,CASSLKGGGHTQYF
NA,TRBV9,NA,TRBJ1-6,TGTGCCAGCACCCGGGGGGGTCGGGCACCCCTCCACTTT,CASTRGGRAPLHF
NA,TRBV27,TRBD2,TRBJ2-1,TGTGCCAGCAGTTCATGGACTAGCGGCCGCAATGAGCAGTTCTTC,CASSSWTSGRNEQFF
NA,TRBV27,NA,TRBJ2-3,TGTGCCAGCAGTTTAAGGGGCCCCACGACAGGATGGGACACAGATACGCAGTATTTT,CASSLRGPTTGWDTDTQYF
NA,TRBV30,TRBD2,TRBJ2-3,TGTGCCTGGAGTAGACTAGCGGGAACCACAGATACGCAGTATTTT,CAWSRLAGTTDTQYF